This T cell receptor beta chain was profiled in a study of T cell responses to AZD1222 COVID-19 vaccine. Trimming stripped 4 bases from V and 7 bases from J, with 14 bases between. The CDR3 runs 14 residues. CDR1 is MNHEY and CDR2 is SVGAGI in the germline V gene. The repertoire was sequenced with immunoSEQ multiplex PCR; TCRdb's copy has only in-frame clones and lacks some. Of around 100,000 clones listed, about 87% are singletons. Findings and limits, study-wide: Spike was spanned by vaccine-associated CD4 TCRs, which were dominant at 160-218 and 743-854. A mostly white British donor set with more females was recruited, and clonal diversity was possibly underestimated.

With regard to this clone: Its antigen is not identified.

The genes are TRBV6-5 and TRBJ1-3; D not certain. This receptor was identified in an adult in good health. Sequencing used peripheral blood, obtained on day 0 of AZD1222 vaccination. This CDR3 reads CASSFDLHKNTIYF. For the CDR3, the DNA is TGTGCCAGCAGTTTCGACCTGCATAAGAACACCATATATTTT.